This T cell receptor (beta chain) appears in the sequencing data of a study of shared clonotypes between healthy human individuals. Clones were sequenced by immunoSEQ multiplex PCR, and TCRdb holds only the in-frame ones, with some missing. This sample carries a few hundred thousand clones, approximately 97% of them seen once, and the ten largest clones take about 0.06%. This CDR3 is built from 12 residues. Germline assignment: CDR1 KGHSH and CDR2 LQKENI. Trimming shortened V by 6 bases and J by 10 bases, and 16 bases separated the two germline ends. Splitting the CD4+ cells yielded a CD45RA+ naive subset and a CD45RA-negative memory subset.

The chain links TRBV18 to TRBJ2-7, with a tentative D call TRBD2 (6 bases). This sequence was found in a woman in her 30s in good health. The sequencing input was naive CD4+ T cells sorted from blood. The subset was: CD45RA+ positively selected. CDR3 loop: CASSGGRNYQYF. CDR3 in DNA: TGTGCCAGCTCGGGAGGACGTAACTATCAGTACTTC. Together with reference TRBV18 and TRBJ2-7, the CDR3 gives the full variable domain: NAGVMQNPRHLVRRRGQEARLRCSPMKGHSHVYWYRQLPEEGLKFMVYLQKENIIDESGMPKERFSAEFPKEGPSILRIQQVVRGDSAAYFCASSGGRNYQYFGPGTRLTVT.